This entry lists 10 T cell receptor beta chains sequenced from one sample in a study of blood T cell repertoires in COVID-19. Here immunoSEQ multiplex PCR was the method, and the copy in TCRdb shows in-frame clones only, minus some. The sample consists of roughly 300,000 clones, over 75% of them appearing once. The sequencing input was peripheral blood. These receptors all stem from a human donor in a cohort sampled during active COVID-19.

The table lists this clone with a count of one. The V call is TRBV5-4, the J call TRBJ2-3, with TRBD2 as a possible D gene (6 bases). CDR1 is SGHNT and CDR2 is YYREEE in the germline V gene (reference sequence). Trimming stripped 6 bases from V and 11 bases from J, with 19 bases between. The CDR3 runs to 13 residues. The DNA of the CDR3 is TGTGCCAGCACCCCAGGAGGATGGGGGGAGCAGTATTTT. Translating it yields CASTPGGWGEQYF.

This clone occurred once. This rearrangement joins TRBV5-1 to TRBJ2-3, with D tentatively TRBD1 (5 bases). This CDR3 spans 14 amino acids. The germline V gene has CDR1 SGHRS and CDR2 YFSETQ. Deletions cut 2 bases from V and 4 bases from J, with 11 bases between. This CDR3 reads CASSLGVGSDTQYF. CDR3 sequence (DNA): TGCGCCAGCAGCTTAGGGGTAGGGTCAGATACGCAGTATTTT.

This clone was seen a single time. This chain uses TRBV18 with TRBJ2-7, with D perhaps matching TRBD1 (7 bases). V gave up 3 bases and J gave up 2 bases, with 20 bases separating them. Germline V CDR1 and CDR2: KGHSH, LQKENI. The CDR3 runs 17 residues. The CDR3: CASSPPSGGTLTYEQYF. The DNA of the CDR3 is TGTGCCAGCTCACCTCCCTCAGGGGGGACCTTGACCTACGAGCAGTACTTC.

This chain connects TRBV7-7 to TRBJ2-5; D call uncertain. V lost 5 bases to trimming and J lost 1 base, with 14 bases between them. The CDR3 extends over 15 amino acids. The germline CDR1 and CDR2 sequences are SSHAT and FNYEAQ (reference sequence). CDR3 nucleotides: TGTGCCAGCAGCCCCGAGGATGCCGGCCAAGAGACCCAGTACTTC. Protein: CASSPEDAGQETQYF.

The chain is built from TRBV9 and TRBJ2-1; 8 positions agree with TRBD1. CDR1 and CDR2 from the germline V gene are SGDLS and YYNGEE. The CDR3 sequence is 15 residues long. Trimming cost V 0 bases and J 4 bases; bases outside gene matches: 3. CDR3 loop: CASSVAGQEYNEQFF. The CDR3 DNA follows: TGTGCCAGCAGCGTAGCGGGACAGGAGTACAATGAGCAGTTCTTC.

CDR3 in amino acids: CASSAPGEAFF. The CDR3 DNA reads as TGTGCCAGCAGTGCTCCGGGGGAAGCTTTCTTT. The gene calls are TRBV25-1 and TRBJ1-1; no clear D gene. The V gene lost 4 bases and the J gene lost 8 bases, with 8 bases spanning the gap. Germline assignment: CDR1 MGHDK and CDR2 SYGVNS. There are 11 residues in the CDR3.

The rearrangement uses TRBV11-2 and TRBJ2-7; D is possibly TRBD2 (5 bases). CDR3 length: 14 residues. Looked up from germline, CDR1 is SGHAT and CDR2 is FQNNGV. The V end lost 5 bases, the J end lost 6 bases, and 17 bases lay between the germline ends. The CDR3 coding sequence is TGTGCCAGCAGCCCCCTGTATGGACGGGGCGAGCAGTACTTC. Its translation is CASSPLYGRGEQYF.

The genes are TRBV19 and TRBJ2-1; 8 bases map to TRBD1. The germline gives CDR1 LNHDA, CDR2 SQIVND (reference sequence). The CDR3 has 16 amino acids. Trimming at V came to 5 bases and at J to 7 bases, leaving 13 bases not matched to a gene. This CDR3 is CASSPGRAGGGNEQFF. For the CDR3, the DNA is TGTGCCAGTAGTCCAGGACGGGCAGGGGGCGGGAATGAGCAGTTCTTC. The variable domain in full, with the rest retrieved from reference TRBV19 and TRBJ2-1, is DGGITQSPKYLFRKEGQNVTLSCEQNLNHDAMYWYRQDPGQGLRLIYYSQIVNDFQKGDIAEGYSVSREKKESFPLTVTSAQKNPTAFYLCASSPGRAGGGNEQFFGPGTRLTVL.

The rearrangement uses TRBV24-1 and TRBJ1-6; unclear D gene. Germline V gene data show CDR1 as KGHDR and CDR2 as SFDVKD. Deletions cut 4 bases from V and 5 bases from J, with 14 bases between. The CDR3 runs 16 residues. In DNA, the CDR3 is TGTGCCACCAGTGACCCACGTTACAGCAATAATTCACCCCTCCACTTT. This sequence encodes CATSDPRYSNNSPLHF.

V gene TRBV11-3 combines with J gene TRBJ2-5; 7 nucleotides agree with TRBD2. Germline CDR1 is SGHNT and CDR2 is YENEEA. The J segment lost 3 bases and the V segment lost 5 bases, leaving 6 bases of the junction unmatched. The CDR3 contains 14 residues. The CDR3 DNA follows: TGTGCCAGCAGCCCCACCGGGACTAAAGAGACCCAGTACTTC. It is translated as CASSPTGTKETQYF.